The 27 T cell receptor beta chains presented below share a single source sample, sequenced in a study of technical replicates of blood from a few donors. Clones were sequenced by immunoSEQ multiplex PCR, and TCRdb holds only the in-frame ones, with some missing. The sample lists 80,000 or so clones; approximately 96% were seen once. Specimen: T cells isolated from PBMCs. These receptors all stem from a human donor in good health.

Regarding this clone: A read error may account for a junction end that differs from germline. The gene calls are TRBV28 and TRBJ2-7; 7 bases agree with TRBD1. The CDR3 is made up of 14 amino acids. Germline CDR1 MDHEN, CDR2 SYDVKM. In DNA, the CDR3 is TGTGCCACCTCATCACCGGGACAGTCACAGGGTAGTATCTTC. As protein: CATSSPGQSQGSIF.

This clone showed up just a few times. This chain uses TRBV2 with TRBJ2-1, with D unresolved. Trimming shortened V by 3 bases and J by 1 base, and 7 bases separated the two germline ends. CDR3 length: 14 amino acids. Germline CDR1 and CDR2: SNHLY and FYNNEI. The CDR3 reads CASSDSRSYNEQFF. The CDR3 nucleotides are TGTGCCAGCAGTGACTCTAGGTCCTACAATGAGCAGTTCTTC.

V and J are TRBV2 and TRBJ2-6, with D unclear. The CDR3 extends over 14 amino acids. The germline V gene has CDR1 SNHLY and CDR2 FYNNEI. The germline V and J ends were trimmed by 6 bases and 0 bases, with 6 bases remaining between them. In DNA form, the CDR3 reads TGTGCCAGCAGATCTCCCTCTGGGGCCAACGTCCTGACTTTC. It encodes CASRSPSGANVLTF.

This clone was seen only once. This rearrangement joins TRBV11-3 to TRBJ2-2; no clear D. Germline V gives CDR1 SGHNT, CDR2 YENEEA. The length of the CDR3 is 11 residues. V dropped 5 bases and J dropped 7 bases, with 5 bases sitting between them. The CDR3 reads CASSPGGELFF. For the CDR3, the DNA is TGTGCCAGCAGCCCCGGCGGGGAGCTGTTTTTT.

V gene TRBV9 combines with J gene TRBJ2-3; possibly TRBD2 for D (6 bases). V lost 3 bases to trimming and J lost 2 bases, with 13 bases between them. CDR1 and CDR2 (germline): SGDLS, YYNGEE. This CDR3 is 15 amino acids long. DNA for the CDR3: TGTGCCAGCAGCGGCCGGGACTTCTCCACAGATACGCAGTATTTT. Translated, it gives CASSGRDFSTDTQYF.

V usage is TRBV4-1 and J usage is TRBJ1-4; tentative D call: TRBD1 (5 bases). CDR1 is MGHRA, CDR2 YSYEKL, per germline. CDR3 length: 16 residues. V was cut by 0 bases and J by 4 bases, with 12 bases left in between. CDR3: CASSQEKGLRNEKLFF. The CDR3 DNA reads TGCGCCAGCAGCCAAGAAAAGGGACTCCGTAATGAAAAACTGTTTTTT.

V and J are TRBV11-3 and TRBJ1-1; 9 bases are shared with TRBD1. Germline lookup yields CDR1 SGHNT and CDR2 YENEEA. CDR3 length: 16 residues. Unmatched junction bases numbered 7, after V lost 4 bases and J lost 1 base. CDR3 loop: CASSSLQGAGNTEAFF. CDR3 nucleotide sequence: TGTGCCAGCAGCTCATTACAGGGGGCTGGGAACACTGAAGCTTTCTTT.

With respect to this clone: Its ends do not fully match the called genes, so a read error is possible. The rearrangement uses TRBV7-7 and TRBJ2-5; 7 bases align to TRBD2. The CDR3 has 15 amino acids. Germline CDR1 and CDR2: SSHAT and FNYEAQ (reference sequence). CDR3 sequence: CASSLQRGGGETQYF. CDR3 DNA sequence: TGTGCTAGCAGCTTACAGCGGGGAGGAGGGGAGACCCAGTACTTC.

The chain carries TRBV30 and TRBJ1-6; tentatively, D is TRBD1 (5 bases). The CDR3 covers 13 residues. Germline loops: CDR1 GTSNPN, CDR2 SVGIG (reference sequence). The V end was cut by 6 bases, the J end by 10 bases, with 16 bases between. The CDR3 is CACPQGSNSPLHF. CDR3 nucleotide sequence: TGTGCCTGCCCTCAGGGTTCCAACTCACCCCTCCACTTT. Full variable domain (missing parts from reference TRBV30 and TRBJ1-6): SQTIHQWPATLVQPVGSPLSLECTVEGTSNPNLYWYRQAAGRGLQLLFYSVGIGQISSEVPQNLSASRPQDRQFILSSKKLLLSDSGFYLCACPQGSNSPLHFGNGTRLTVT.

The chain combines TRBV7-9 with TRBJ2-5, with D hard to call. The CDR3 extends over 13 amino acids. Trimming removed 5 bases from V and 5 bases from J, with 12 bases in between. Germline assignment: CDR1 SEHNR and CDR2 FQNEAQ (reference sequence). Here the CDR3 reads CASSPPPSETQYF. CDR3 bases: TGTGCCAGCAGCCCTCCCCCCTCGGAGACCCAGTACTTC.

The V call is TRBV29-1, the J call TRBJ1-2; D unresolved. This CDR3 has 12 residues. Trimming took off 7 bases at V and 4 bases at J, with 13 bases between the two ends. Germline assignment: CDR1 SQVTM and CDR2 ANQGSEA. The CDR3 DNA is TGCAGCGCCCCGGTACGGGGCTATGGCTACACCTTC. This encodes CSAPVRGYGYTF.

The chain carries TRBV6-1 and TRBJ2-3, with 7 bases matching TRBD2. CDR3 length: 15 residues. V shed 6 bases and J 1 base; nucleotides not matched to a gene: 7. From germline, CDR1 is MNHNS and CDR2 SASEGT. The chain's CDR3 is CASRPTSDRTDTQYF. For the CDR3, the DNA is TGTGCCAGCAGGCCCACTAGCGACCGCACAGATACGCAGTATTTT.

The gene calls are TRBV7-9 and TRBJ2-1; 7 nucleotides align to TRBD2. Germline lookup yields CDR1 SEHNR and CDR2 FQNEAQ (reference sequence). This CDR3 is 19 amino acids long. The V and J ends lost 1 base and 2 bases, in that order; junction bases with no gene match: 14. CDR3 sequence (DNA): TGTGCCAGCAGCTTAGAAATAAATAAGCGGGGTACGACCTACAATGAGCAGTTCTTC. It yields the protein CASSLEINKRGTTYNEQFF.

The V call is TRBV5-1, the J call TRBJ2-7, with D possibly being TRBD2 (6 bases). The CDR3 is 18 amino acids. CDR1 is SGHRS and CDR2 is YFSETQ in the germline V gene. V gave up 0 bases and J gave up 6 bases, with 25 bases separating them. The CDR3 DNA sequence: TGCGCCAGCAGCTTGGGAACGGCCAAAGGAGCGGGCGTGGTCGAGCAGTACTTC. It encodes CASSLGTAKGAGVVEQYF.

The rearrangement uses TRBV6-5 and TRBJ1-2; D is perhaps TRBD1 (5 bases). Trimming pared 0 bases from V and 7 bases from J, leaving 12 bases between. The CDR3 spans 14 residues. The germline gives CDR1 MNHEY, CDR2 SVGAGI. The CDR3 loop reads CASSYSIGGGGYTF. The CDR3 DNA follows: TGTGCCAGCAGTTACTCGATTGGGGGAGGTGGCTACACCTTC.

V usage is TRBV7-9 and J usage is TRBJ1-5; D uncertain. Trimming removed 0 bases at V and 6 bases at J, with 6 bases between. CDR1 and CDR2 from the germline V gene are SEHNR and FQNEAQ (reference sequence). The CDR3 has 13 residues. The CDR3 loop reads CASSLAPVQPQHF. Written as DNA, the CDR3 is TGTGCCAGCAGCTTAGCGCCGGTTCAGCCCCAGCATTTT. The whole variable domain, filled in from reference TRBV7-9 and TRBJ1-5, reads DTGVSQNPRHKITKRGQNVTFRCDPISEHNRLYWYRQTLGQGPEFLTYFQNEAQLEKSRLLSDRFSAERPKGSFSTLEIQRTEQGDSAMYLCASSLAPVQPQHFGDGTRLSIL.

The sample holds a few counts of this clone. This chain joins TRBV6-1 and TRBJ1-5; D not resolved. Germline lookup yields CDR1 MNHNS and CDR2 SASEGT. The CDR3 covers 14 residues. Trimming left V 5 bases short and J 6 bases short, with 14 bases between. CDR3 coding DNA: TGTGCCAGCAGTCCCCGACAAAGACCTCAGCCCCAGCATTTT. Its protein product is CASSPRQRPQPQHF.

This clone was seen just once. The rearrangement links TRBV6-6 to TRBJ1-5; D not certain. This CDR3 comprises 15 residues. V was pared by 2 bases and J by 2 bases, with 10 bases between. CDR1 MNHNY and CDR2 SVGAGI come from the germline V gene (reference sequence). This CDR3 is CASSYVGFGNQPQHF. The CDR3 DNA reads as TGTGCCAGCAGTTACGTCGGGTTTGGCAATCAGCCCCAGCATTTT.

This chain links TRBV7-8 with TRBJ1-2, with 9 nucleotides matching TRBD1. This CDR3 region has 16 residues. From germline, CDR1 is SGHVS and CDR2 FQNEAQ. The junction had 3 bases not matched to a gene; V was cut back by 1 base and J by 0 bases. In nucleotides, the CDR3 is TGTGCCAGCAGCTTAGTGCGACAGGGGGCTAACTATGGCTACACCTTC. Its translation is CASSLVRQGANYGYTF.

The J gene is TRBJ1-4, the V gene TRBV27; a weak D match, TRBD1 (5 bases). CDR3 length: 15 residues. The germline V gene has CDR1 MNHEY and CDR2 SMNVEV (reference sequence). Trimming took off 5 bases at V and 8 bases at J, with 18 bases between the two ends. The DNA of the CDR3 is TGTGCCAGCAGTGCCCAGGGCGATGTCTCAGAAAAACTGTTTTTT. This gives the protein CASSAQGDVSEKLFF.

The rearrangement uses TRBV7-6 and TRBJ2-7; D is uncertain. Germline loops: CDR1 SGHVS, CDR2 FNYEAQ. The CDR3 length is 15 residues. V was shortened by 4 bases and J by 5 bases, with 18 bases between the two germline ends. CDR3 in DNA: TGTGCCAGCAGCTCACGTGAGGTGATTTCTCACGAGCAGTACTTC. Protein product: CASSSREVISHEQYF.

This clone was detected only once. The chain uses TRBV7-2 and TRBJ1-1, with 12 bases that match TRBD1. V trimming: 5 bases; J trimming: 5 bases; junction bases outside the gene matches: 6. The germline gives CDR1 SGHTA, CDR2 FQGNSA. This CDR3 region has 15 residues. The DNA for the CDR3 is TGTGCCAGCAGCATAGGGACAGGGGGCGCGACTGAAGCTTTCTTT. It translates to CASSIGTGGATEAFF.

The chain combines TRBV6-6 with TRBJ2-5; 8 positions match TRBD2. V shed 2 bases, J shed 5 bases, and the junction held 7 bases outside the gene matches. Germline-derived CDR1 and CDR2 are MNHNY and SVGAGI (reference sequence). The CDR3 covers 15 residues. This CDR3 reads CASSYGGRLGETQYF. The DNA of the CDR3 is TGTGCCAGCAGTTACGGCGGGAGGTTGGGGGAGACCCAGTACTTC.

The J gene is TRBJ2-1, the V gene TRBV29-1; 10 positions agree with TRBD2. The CDR3 consists of 15 residues. V was pared by 7 bases and J by 0 bases, with 6 bases of the junction left unmatched. The germline V gene has CDR1 SQVTM and CDR2 ANQGSEA. CDR3 DNA sequence: TGCAGCGGGCTAGCGGGAGCTCCCTCCTACAATGAGCAGTTCTTC. The encoded protein is CSGLAGAPSYNEQFF.

The chain has TRBV9 and TRBJ1-2, with D possibly TRBD1 on 5 matching bases. V was pared by 3 bases and J by 8 bases, with 20 bases between. The germline V gene encodes CDR1 SGDLS and CDR2 YYNGEE. CDR3 length: 15 residues. In DNA form, the CDR3 reads TGTGCCAGCAGCGCGGGGGGGGAAACCCCTAAAGGCTACACCTTC. Translating gives CASSAGGETPKGYTF.

Only one count was recorded for this clone. J is TRBJ2-7 and V is TRBV11-2; TRBD2 might be the D (6 bases). The V end was cut by 0 bases, the J end by 7 bases, with 16 bases between. The CDR3 runs 15 residues. Germline loops: CDR1 SGHAT, CDR2 FQNNGV. The CDR3 loop reads CASSLDPGGGSEQYF. The CDR3 region has the DNA TGTGCCAGCAGCTTAGACCCCGGTGGGGGGAGTGAGCAGTACTTC.

The V and J genes are TRBV13 and TRBJ2-1, with 8 bases aligning to TRBD1. Trimming cost V 0 bases and J 0 bases; bases outside gene matches: 7. The V gene's germline CDR1 is PRHDT and CDR2 FYEKMQ (reference sequence). The CDR3 runs to 18 residues. CDR3 protein: CASSLGRTGMTSYNEQFF. In DNA form, the CDR3 reads TGTGCCAGCAGCTTAGGTCGGACAGGGATGACCTCCTACAATGAGCAGTTCTTC. Looking up the rest from reference TRBV13 and TRBJ2-1 gives the full variable domain: AAGVIQSPRHLIKEKRETATLKCYPIPRHDTVYWYQQGPGQDPQFLISFYEKMQSDKGSIPDRFSAQQFSDYHSELNMSSLELGDSALYFCASSLGRTGMTSYNEQFFGPGTRLTVL.